The 18 T cell receptor beta chains below were found in one sample sequenced in a study of cytomegalovirus exposure and HLA in healthy donors. The study ran its PCR with 60 Vbeta and 13 Jbeta primers. Sequencing was performed with immunoSEQ multiplex PCR; in TCRdb, only in-frame clones are kept and a portion is missing. Its table records 200,000 to 250,000 clones. The sequencing sample was made of PBMCs. These receptors all stem from a girl aged 2 to 10 in good health and CMV-seropositive.

The CDR3 region has the DNA TGTGCCAGTAGTTTCACCCCGACAGGGTACGAGCAGTACTTC. Translating it yields CASSFTPTGYEQYF. The genes are TRBV19 and TRBJ2-7; the match to TRBD1 covers 7 bases. The CDR3 is 14 amino acids. Looked up from germline, CDR1 is LNHDA and CDR2 is SQIVND (reference sequence). Trimming took 5 bases from V and 4 from J; bases not matched to a gene: 8.

The chain recombines TRBV19 with TRBJ2-7, with 12 bases identical to TRBD2. J gave up 5 bases and V 4 bases, and 6 bases lay outside the gene matches. Germline V gene sequence: CDR1 LNHDA, CDR2 SQIVND (reference sequence). The CDR3 totals 15 residues. In DNA form, the CDR3 reads TGTGCCAGTAGTAGAAAGACTAGCGGGAGCCACGAGCAGTACTTC. Residues: CASSRKTSGSHEQYF.

This chain connects TRBV19 to TRBJ1-1; perhaps TRBD1 as D (5 bases). CDR1 and CDR2 from the germline V gene are LNHDA and SQIVND (reference sequence). Trimming stripped 3 bases from V and 1 base from J, with 15 bases between. The CDR3 contains 16 residues. In DNA form, the CDR3 reads TGTGCCAGTAGTATTAGGGGAGGGATTTCGAACACTGAAGCTTTCTTT. This codes for CASSIRGGISNTEAFF.

This chain links TRBV28 with TRBJ1-1; 8 nucleotides line up with TRBD1. Trimming at V came to 5 bases and at J to 5 bases, leaving 13 bases not matched to a gene. Germline-derived CDR1 and CDR2 are MDHEN and SYDVKM. The CDR3 sequence is 16 residues long. The CDR3 DNA is TGTGCCAGCAGTCCAGGGGGCGCCCCGGTGAGGACTGAAGCTTTCTTT. Its protein is CASSPGGAPVRTEAFF.

The chain combines TRBV6-4 with TRBJ1-2, with unresolved D. V lost 3 bases to trimming and J lost 2 bases, with 7 bases between them. This CDR3 contains 13 residues. Germline values: CDR1 MRHNA, CDR2 SNTAGT. The CDR3 coding sequence is TGTGCCAGCAGTGAGGGCAGGAACTATGGCTACACCTTC. Translated: CASSEGRNYGYTF.

This chain uses TRBV19 with TRBJ2-2, with 7 positions matching TRBD1. V trimming: 4 bases; J trimming: 4 bases; junction bases outside the gene matches: 12. The V gene's germline CDR1 is LNHDA and CDR2 SQIVND (reference sequence). The CDR3 consists of 17 residues. The CDR3 loop reads CASSTDRIPRPTGELFF. The DNA of the CDR3 is TGTGCCAGTAGTACGGACAGGATTCCTAGACCCACCGGGGAGCTGTTTTTT.

This sequence joins TRBV10-3 and TRBJ2-7; D might be TRBD1 (6 bases). The V end was cut by 6 bases, the J end by 2 bases, with 11 bases between. The length of the CDR3 is 13 residues. CDR1 and CDR2 from the germline V gene are ENHRY and SYGVKD. CDR3 DNA: TGTGCCATCAGCCGGGACACAACCTACGAGCAGTACTTC. This translates into CAISRDTTYEQYF.

This chain connects TRBV7-6 to TRBJ2-2; TRBD2 might be the D (6 bases). The V gene's germline CDR1 is SGHVS and CDR2 FNYEAQ. Trimming removed 1 base from V and 0 bases from J, with 9 bases in between. The CDR3 length is 16 residues. CDR3 sequence (DNA): TGTGCCAGCAGCTTAGGTAGCGGTCCGAACACCGGGGAGCTGTTTTTT. Protein sequence: CASSLGSGPNTGELFF.

This chain's CDR3 is CASSPRTSGRGEQFF. CDR3 coding DNA: TGTGCCAGCAGCCCCCGGACTAGCGGGAGGGGTGAGCAGTTCTTC. The chain carries TRBV11-3 and TRBJ2-1; 15 positions match TRBD2. Germline V gene sequence: CDR1 SGHNT, CDR2 YENEEA. J gave up 9 bases and V 5 bases, and 5 bases lay outside the gene matches. This CDR3 is built from 15 residues.

The chain joins TRBV9 to TRBJ2-1; 7 positions match TRBD2. Germline CDR1 SGDLS, CDR2 YYNGEE. V trimming: 4 bases; J trimming: 0 bases; junction bases outside the gene matches: 19. The CDR3 is 20 amino acids. The CDR3 bases are TGTGCCAGCAGCTTTCGTACTCCCGATGATAGCGGGTACTCCTACAATGAGCAGTTCTTC. Translating gives CASSFRTPDDSGYSYNEQFF.

The chain has TRBV28 and TRBJ2-3, with 12 bases fitting TRBD2. This CDR3 spans 16 amino acids. The ends lost 3 bases at V and 4 bases at J; junction bases unmatched: 5. From germline, CDR1 is MDHEN and CDR2 SYDVKM. CDR3 protein: CASSLGLAGGPDTQYF. CDR3 DNA sequence: TGTGCCAGCAGTTTGGGGCTAGCGGGAGGGCCAGATACGCAGTATTTT.

The chain has TRBV30 and TRBJ2-5; D perhaps matches TRBD2 (6 bases). CDR3 length: 14 amino acids. Trimming removed 3 bases at V and 4 bases at J, with 15 bases between. Germline loops: CDR1 GTSNPN, CDR2 SVGIG (reference sequence). This CDR3 is CAWRGGERGETQYF. CDR3 bases: TGTGCCTGGAGGGGAGGTGAGCGTGGAGAGACCCAGTACTTC.

Concerning this clone itself: Other DNA sequences within the sample encode an identical CDR3. The chain combines TRBV28 with TRBJ2-7; 9 nucleotides agree with TRBD2. CDR1 is MDHEN and CDR2 is SYDVKM in the germline V gene. The CDR3 contains 18 residues. V lost 2 bases, J lost 1 base, and 12 bases stayed unmatched. The CDR3 nucleotides read TGTGCCAGCAGTTTAAAGGGCCCCCTAGCGGGATTTTCCTACGAGCAGTACTTC. Its translation: CASSLKGPLAGFSYEQYF. The entire variable domain, with the rest obtained from reference TRBV28 and TRBJ2-7, is as follows: DVKVTQSSRYLVKRTGEKVFLECVQDMDHENMFWYRQDPGLGLRLIYFSYDVKMKEKGDIPEGYSVSREKKERFSLILESASTNQTSMYLCASSLKGPLAGFSYEQYFGPGTRLTVT.

The chain joins TRBV7-2 to TRBJ2-1; TRBD2 matches at 8 bases. This CDR3 comprises 16 residues. Trimming cost V 4 bases and J 6 bases; bases outside gene matches: 11. Germline V lookup: CDR1 SGHTA, CDR2 FQGNSA. The CDR3 bases are TGTGCCAGCAGCTCCGCGCGTCGGACTAGCCGCAATGAGCAGTTCTTC. This translates into CASSSARRTSRNEQFF.

This chain connects TRBV28 to TRBJ1-5; TRBD1 is a possible D gene (5 bases). V shed 5 bases and J shed 2 bases, with 13 bases lying between them. This CDR3 region has 15 residues. Germline V gene lookup returns CDR1 MDHEN and CDR2 SYDVKM. CDR3 region: CASSTSGFGNQPQHF. Written as DNA, the CDR3 is TGTGCCAGCAGTACGTCAGGGTTCGGCAATCAGCCCCAGCATTTT. The complete variable domain, with remaining parts taken from reference TRBV28 and TRBJ1-5, reads DVKVTQSSRYLVKRTGEKVFLECVQDMDHENMFWYRQDPGLGLRLIYFSYDVKMKEKGDIPEGYSVSREKKERFSLILESASTNQTSMYLCASSTSGFGNQPQHFGDGTRLSIL.

The chain recombines TRBV27 with TRBJ1-3; 7 bases map to TRBD1. Trimming removed 1 base from V and 4 bases from J; junction bases left unmatched: 1. CDR1 is MNHEY, CDR2 SMNVEV, per germline (reference sequence). The CDR3 spans 14 residues. DNA for the CDR3: TGTGCCAGCAGTTTATTCAGGGGGGGAAACACCATATATTTT. Its protein is CASSLFRGGNTIYF.

This chain connects TRBV7-3 to TRBJ1-1, with 9 bases fitting TRBD1. The CDR3 is made up of 17 amino acids. CDR1 and CDR2 from the germline V gene are SGHTA and FQGTGA. V shed 0 bases and J 1 base; nucleotides not matched to a gene: 6. The CDR3 is CASSLTRQGVTNTEAFF. CDR3 bases: TGTGCCAGCAGCTTAACTCGACAGGGGGTCACGAACACTGAAGCTTTCTTT. Based on the CDR3 plus reference TRBV7-3 and TRBJ1-1, the full variable domain is GAGVSQTPSNKVTEKGKYVELRCDPISGHTALYWYRQSLGQGPEFLIYFQGTGAADDSGLPNDRFFAVRPEGSVSTLKIQRTERGDSAVYLCASSLTRQGVTNTEAFFGQGTRLTVV.

This chain links TRBV4-2 with TRBJ2-2; 10 positions agree with TRBD2. V trimming: 4 bases; J trimming: 2 bases; junction bases outside the gene matches: 4. Germline V gene sequence: CDR1 LGHNA, CDR2 YNFKEQ. This CDR3 is built from 16 residues. The CDR3 protein is CASSPGLAANTGELFF. CDR3 sequence (DNA): TGTGCCAGCAGCCCCGGACTAGCGGCAAACACCGGGGAGCTGTTTTTT.